The clone carrying this TCR beta chain has a count of ten or more. Its antigen is unknown. The data derive from a study of molecular identifiers for immune sequencing clone quantification. From germline, CDR1 is MGHRA and CDR2 YSYEKL. The germline V and J ends were trimmed by 1 base and 4 bases, with 11 bases remaining between them. The CDR3 is made up of 14 amino acids. Findings and limits, study-wide: Among effectors, clones above 20 RNA copies held over 97% of molecules; among naive cells, under 1%. With a barcode shared among identical TCR molecules, highly expanded clone sizes could be underestimated.

Each CDR3 protein gets one entry after TCRdb re-called the PCR reads with MiXCR. The table shows 300,000 to 400,000 distinct CDR3 sequences, with about 21% occurring only once. In the sort, naive CD8 T cells were defined as CD8+CD4-CCR7+CD45RA+. The origin of this receptor is a human donor in good health. Some libraries in this study had Jurkat cell RNA spiked in. The V and J genes are TRBV4-1 and TRBJ2-7; possibly TRBD2 for D (6 bases). Sequenced input: naive CD8+ T cells from blood, with Jurkat cell RNA spiked in. Indicated subset: FACS-sorted CD8+CD4-CCR7+CD45RA+ naive T cells. The CDR3 spells CASSQAPGEYEQYF. In DNA, the CDR3 is TGCGCCAGCAGCCAAGCTCCGGGGGAATACGAGCAGTACTTC.